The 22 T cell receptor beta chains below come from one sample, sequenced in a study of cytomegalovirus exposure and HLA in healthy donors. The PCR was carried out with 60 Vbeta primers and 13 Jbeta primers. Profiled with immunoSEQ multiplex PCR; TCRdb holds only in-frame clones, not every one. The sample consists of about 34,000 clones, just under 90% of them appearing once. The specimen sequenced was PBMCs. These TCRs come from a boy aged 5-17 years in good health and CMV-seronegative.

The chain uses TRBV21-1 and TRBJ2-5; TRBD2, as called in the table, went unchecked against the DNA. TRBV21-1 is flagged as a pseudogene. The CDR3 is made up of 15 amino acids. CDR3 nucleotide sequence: TGTGCCAGCAGCAAAGAAACGCGAGGGCAAGAGACCCAGTACTTC. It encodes CASSKETRGQETQYF.

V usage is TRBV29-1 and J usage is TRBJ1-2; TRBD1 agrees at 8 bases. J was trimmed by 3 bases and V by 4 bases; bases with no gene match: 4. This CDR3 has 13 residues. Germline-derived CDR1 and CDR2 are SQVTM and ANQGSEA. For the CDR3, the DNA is TGCAGCGTTGGCGCAGGGGGCGACTATGGCTACACCTTC. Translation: CSVGAGGDYGYTF. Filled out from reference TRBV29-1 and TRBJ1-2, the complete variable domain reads SAVISQKPSRDICQRGTSLTIQCQVDSQVTMMFWYRQQPGQSLTLIATANQGSEATYESGFVIDKFPISRPNLTFSTLTVSNMSPEDSSIYLCSVGAGGDYGYTFGSGTRLTVV.

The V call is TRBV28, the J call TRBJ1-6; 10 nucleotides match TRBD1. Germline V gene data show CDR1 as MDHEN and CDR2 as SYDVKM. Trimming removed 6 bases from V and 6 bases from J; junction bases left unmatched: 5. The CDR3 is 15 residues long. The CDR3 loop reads CASRPGDRGNSPLHF. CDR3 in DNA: TGTGCCAGCAGACCCGGGGACAGGGGTAATTCACCCCTCCACTTT.

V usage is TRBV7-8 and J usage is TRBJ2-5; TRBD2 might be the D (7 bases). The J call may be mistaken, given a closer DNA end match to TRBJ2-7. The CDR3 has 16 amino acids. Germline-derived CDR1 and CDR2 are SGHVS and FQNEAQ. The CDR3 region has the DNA TGTGCCAGCGCTTATTTGACGGGGGGCTTCTCCTACGAGCAGTACTTC. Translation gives CASAYLTGGFSYEQYF.

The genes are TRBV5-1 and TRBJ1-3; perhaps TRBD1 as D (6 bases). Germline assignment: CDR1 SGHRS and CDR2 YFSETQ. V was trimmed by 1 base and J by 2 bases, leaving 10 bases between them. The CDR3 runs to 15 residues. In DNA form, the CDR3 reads TGCGCCAGCAGCTTGTCGGGGGGCGCTGGAAACACCATATATTTT. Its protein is CASSLSGGAGNTIYF. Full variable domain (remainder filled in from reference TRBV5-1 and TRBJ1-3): KAGVTQTPRYLIKTRGQQVTLSCSPISGHRSVSWYQQTPGQGLQFLFEYFSETQRNKGNFPGRFSGRQFSNSRSEMNVSTLELGDSALYLCASSLSGGAGNTIYFGEGSWLTVV.

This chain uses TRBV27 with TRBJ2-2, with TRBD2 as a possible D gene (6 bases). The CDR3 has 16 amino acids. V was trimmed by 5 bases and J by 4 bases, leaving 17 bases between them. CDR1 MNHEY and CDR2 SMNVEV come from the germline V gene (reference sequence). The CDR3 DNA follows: TGTGCCAGCAGTCCCTCGGAGGGATTGAGCACCGGGGAGCTGTTTTTT. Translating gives CASSPSEGLSTGELFF.

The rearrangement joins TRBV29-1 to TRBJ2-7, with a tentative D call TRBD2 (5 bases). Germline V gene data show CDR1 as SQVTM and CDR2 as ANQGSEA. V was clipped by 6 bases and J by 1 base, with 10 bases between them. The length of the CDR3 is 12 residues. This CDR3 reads CSVVGGSYEQYF. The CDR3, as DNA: TGCAGCGTCGTCGGAGGTTCCTACGAGCAGTACTTC.

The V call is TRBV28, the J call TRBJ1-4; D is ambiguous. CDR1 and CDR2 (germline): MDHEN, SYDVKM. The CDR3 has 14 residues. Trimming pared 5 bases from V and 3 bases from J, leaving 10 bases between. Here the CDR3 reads CASSGRVPNEKLFF. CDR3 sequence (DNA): TGTGCCAGCAGTGGCCGGGTCCCTAATGAAAAACTGTTTTTT.

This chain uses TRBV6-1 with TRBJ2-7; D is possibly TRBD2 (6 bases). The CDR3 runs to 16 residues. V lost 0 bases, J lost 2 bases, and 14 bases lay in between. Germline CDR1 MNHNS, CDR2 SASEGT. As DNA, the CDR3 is TGTGCCAGCAGTGAAGCGCTTAGCGGAAGAACCTACGAGCAGTACTTC. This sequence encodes CASSEALSGRTYEQYF.

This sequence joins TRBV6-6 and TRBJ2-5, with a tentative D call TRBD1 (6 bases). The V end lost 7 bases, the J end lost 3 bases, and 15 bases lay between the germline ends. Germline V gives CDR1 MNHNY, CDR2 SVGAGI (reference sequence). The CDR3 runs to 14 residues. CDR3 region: CASTVIAGEETQYF. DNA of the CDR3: TGTGCCAGCACGGTAATAGCAGGGGAAGAGACCCAGTACTTC.

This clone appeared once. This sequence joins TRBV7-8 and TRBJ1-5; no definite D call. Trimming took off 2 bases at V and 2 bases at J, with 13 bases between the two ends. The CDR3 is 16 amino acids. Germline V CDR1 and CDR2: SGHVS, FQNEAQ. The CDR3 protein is CASSLWGGRGNQPQHF. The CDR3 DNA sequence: TGTGCCAGCAGCTTATGGGGAGGTCGCGGCAATCAGCCCCAGCATTTT.

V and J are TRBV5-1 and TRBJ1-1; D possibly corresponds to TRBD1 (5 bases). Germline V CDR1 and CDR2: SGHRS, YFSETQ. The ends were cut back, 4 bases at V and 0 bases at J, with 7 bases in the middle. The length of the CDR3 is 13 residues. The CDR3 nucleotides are TGCGCCAGCAGCAGCAGGGTGAACACTGAAGCTTTCTTT. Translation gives CASSSRVNTEAFF.

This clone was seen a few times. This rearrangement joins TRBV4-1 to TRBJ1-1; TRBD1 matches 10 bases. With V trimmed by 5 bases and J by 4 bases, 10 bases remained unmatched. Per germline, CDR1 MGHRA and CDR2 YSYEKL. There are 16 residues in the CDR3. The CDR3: CASSWGQGPLGTEAFF. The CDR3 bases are TGCGCCAGCAGCTGGGGACAGGGGCCGTTAGGCACTGAAGCTTTCTTT.

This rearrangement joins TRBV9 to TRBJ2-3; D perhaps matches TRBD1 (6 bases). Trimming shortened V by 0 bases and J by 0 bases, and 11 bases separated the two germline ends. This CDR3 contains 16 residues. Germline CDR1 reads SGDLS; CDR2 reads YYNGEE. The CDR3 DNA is TGTGCCAGCAGCGTAGAGGAGGACAGAAGCACAGATACGCAGTATTTT. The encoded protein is CASSVEEDRSTDTQYF.

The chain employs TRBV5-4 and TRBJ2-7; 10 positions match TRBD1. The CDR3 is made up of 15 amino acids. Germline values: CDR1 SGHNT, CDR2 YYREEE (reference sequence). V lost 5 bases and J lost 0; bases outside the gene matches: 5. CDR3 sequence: CASSPRQGASYEQYF. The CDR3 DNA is TGTGCCAGCAGTCCACGACAGGGGGCCTCCTACGAGCAGTACTTC.

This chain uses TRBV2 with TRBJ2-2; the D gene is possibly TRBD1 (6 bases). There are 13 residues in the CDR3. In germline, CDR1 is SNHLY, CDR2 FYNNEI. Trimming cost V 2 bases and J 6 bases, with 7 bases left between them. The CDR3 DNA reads TGTGCCAGCAGTGAATGGGGGCCCGGGGAGCTGTTTTTT. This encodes CASSEWGPGELFF.

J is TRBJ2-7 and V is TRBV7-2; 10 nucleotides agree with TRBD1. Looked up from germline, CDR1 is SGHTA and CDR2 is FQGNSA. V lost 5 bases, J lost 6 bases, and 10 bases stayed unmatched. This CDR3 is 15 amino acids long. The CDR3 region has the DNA TGTGCCAGCAGCGTAGGGGTGGGACAGGGGCGCGAGCAGTACTTC. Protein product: CASSVGVGQGREQYF. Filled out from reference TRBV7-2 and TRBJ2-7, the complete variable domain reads GAGVSQSPSNKVTEKGKDVELRCDPISGHTALYWYRQSLGQGLEFLIYFQGNSAPDKSGLPSDRFSAERTGGSVSTLTIQRTQQEDSAVYLCASSVGVGQGREQYFGPGTRLTVT.

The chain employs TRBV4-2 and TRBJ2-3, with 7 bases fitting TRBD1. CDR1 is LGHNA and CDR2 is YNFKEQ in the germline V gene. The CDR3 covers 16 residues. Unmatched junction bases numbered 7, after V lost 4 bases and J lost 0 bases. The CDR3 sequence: CASSLLGTDSTDTQYF. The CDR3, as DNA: TGTGCCAGCAGCCTACTAGGGACAGACAGCACAGATACGCAGTATTTT.

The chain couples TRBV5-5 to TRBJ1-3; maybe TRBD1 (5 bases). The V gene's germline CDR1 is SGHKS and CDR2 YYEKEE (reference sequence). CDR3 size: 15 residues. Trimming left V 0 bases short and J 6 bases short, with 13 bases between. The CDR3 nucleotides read TGTGCCAGCAGCTTGGAGGGGCAGACCTTAAACACCATATATTTT. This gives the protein CASSLEGQTLNTIYF.

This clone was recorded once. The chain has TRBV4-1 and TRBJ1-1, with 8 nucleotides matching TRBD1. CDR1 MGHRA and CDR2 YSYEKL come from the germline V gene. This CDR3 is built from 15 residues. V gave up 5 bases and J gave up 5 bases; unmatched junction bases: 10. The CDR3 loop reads CASSDILQGGTEAFF. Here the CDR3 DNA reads TGCGCCAGCAGCGACATTTTACAGGGGGGTACTGAAGCTTTCTTT.

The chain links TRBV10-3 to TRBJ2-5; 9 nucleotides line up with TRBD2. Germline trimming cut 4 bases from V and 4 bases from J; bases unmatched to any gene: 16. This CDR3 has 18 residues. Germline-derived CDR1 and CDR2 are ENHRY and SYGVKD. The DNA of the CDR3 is TGTGCCATCAGTGGCGATGGGGCCAGCGGGGGGCCCCCAGAGACCCAGTACTTC. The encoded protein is CAISGDGASGGPPETQYF.

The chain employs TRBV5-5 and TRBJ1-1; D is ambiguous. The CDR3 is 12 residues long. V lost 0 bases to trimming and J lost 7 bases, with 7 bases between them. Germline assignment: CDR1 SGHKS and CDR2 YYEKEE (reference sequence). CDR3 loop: CASSLVSGEAFF. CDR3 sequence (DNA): TGTGCCAGCAGCTTGGTGTCGGGTGAAGCTTTCTTT.